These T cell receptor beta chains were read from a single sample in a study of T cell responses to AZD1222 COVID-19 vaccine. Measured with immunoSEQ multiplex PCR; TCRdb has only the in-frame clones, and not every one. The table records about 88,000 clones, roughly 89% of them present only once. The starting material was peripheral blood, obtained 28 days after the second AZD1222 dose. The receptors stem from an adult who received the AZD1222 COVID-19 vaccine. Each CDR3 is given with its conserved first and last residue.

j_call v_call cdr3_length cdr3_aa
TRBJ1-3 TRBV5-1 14 CASSLSYSGNTIYF
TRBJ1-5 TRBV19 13 CASTVGFNQPQHF
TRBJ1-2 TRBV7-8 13 CASSPTGNYGYTF
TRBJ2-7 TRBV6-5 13 CASSVTGGYEQYF
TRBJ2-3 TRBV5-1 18 CASSSPSYSGVSTDTQYF
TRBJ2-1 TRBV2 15 CASSVHRTSYNEQFF
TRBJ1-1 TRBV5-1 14 CASSLQGPNTEAFF
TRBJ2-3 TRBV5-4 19 CASSYPSGGAGGPTDTQYF
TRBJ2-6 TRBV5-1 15 CASTESLSGANVLTF
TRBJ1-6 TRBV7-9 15 CASSLQGTTNSPLHF
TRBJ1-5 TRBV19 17 CASSMDVRRISNQPQHF
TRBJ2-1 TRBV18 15 CASSPPGRTYNEQFF
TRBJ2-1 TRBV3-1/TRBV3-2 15 CASSHRGLAYNEQFF
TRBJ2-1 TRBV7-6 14 CASSLAGVINEQFF
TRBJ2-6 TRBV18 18 CASSRRQQTSSGANVLTF
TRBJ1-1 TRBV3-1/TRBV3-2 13 CASSQAPGREAFF
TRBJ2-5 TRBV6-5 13 CASRRREQETQYF
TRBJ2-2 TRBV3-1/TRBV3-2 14 CASSQEAGSGELFF
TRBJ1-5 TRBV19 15 CASSIWVPGMQPQHF
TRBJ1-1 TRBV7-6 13 CASSLEPNTEAFF
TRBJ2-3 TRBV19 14 CASTPPGNTDTQYF
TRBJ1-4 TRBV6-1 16 CASSGKTGVKDEKLFF
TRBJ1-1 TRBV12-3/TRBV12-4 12 CASHNFRGPAFF
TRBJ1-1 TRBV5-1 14 CASSRTGLGAEAFF
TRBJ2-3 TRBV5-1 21 CASSLGLPQRGAPYSTDTQYF
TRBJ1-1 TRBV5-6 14 CASSLFGVNTEAFF
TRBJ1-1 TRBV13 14 CASSSQQGRGEAFF
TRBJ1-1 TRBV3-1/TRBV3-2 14 CASSRAQGVTEAFF
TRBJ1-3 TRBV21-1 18 CASSKWAKCSRSGNTIYF
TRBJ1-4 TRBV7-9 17 CASSLEIMGAPNEKLFF
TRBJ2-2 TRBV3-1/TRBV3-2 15 CASSHLAGGIGELFF
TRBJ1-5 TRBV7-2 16 CASSLVWAGGNQPQHF
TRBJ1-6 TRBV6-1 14 CAVRPDRGNSPLHF
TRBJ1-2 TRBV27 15 CASSPGGGALGGYTF
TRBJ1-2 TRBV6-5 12 CASNGVNYGYTF
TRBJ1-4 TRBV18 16 CASSPLSGATNEKLFF
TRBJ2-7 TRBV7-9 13 CASSTGQGEEQYF
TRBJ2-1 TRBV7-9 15 CASSLSSAAYNEQFF
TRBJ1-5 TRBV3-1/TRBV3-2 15 CASSQGGYSNQPQHF
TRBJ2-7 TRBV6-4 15 CASSSGAGGSYEQYF
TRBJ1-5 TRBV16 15 CASSQSWTSNQPQHF
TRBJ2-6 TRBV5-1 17 CASSFGETASGANVLTF
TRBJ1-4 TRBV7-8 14 CASSLARGVEKLFF
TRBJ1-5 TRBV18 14 CASSRAQTREPQHF
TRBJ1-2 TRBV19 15 CASTRNGAKDYGYTF
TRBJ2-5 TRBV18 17 CASSQLSAGGSGETQYF
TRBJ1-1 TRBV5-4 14 CASSATGFLTEAFF
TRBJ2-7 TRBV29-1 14 CSVGPGTGLYEQYF
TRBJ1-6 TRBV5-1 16 CASSSSPPHGNSPLHF
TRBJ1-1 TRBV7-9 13 CASSQSNQGEAFF
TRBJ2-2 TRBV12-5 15 CASGLVHSGPGELFF